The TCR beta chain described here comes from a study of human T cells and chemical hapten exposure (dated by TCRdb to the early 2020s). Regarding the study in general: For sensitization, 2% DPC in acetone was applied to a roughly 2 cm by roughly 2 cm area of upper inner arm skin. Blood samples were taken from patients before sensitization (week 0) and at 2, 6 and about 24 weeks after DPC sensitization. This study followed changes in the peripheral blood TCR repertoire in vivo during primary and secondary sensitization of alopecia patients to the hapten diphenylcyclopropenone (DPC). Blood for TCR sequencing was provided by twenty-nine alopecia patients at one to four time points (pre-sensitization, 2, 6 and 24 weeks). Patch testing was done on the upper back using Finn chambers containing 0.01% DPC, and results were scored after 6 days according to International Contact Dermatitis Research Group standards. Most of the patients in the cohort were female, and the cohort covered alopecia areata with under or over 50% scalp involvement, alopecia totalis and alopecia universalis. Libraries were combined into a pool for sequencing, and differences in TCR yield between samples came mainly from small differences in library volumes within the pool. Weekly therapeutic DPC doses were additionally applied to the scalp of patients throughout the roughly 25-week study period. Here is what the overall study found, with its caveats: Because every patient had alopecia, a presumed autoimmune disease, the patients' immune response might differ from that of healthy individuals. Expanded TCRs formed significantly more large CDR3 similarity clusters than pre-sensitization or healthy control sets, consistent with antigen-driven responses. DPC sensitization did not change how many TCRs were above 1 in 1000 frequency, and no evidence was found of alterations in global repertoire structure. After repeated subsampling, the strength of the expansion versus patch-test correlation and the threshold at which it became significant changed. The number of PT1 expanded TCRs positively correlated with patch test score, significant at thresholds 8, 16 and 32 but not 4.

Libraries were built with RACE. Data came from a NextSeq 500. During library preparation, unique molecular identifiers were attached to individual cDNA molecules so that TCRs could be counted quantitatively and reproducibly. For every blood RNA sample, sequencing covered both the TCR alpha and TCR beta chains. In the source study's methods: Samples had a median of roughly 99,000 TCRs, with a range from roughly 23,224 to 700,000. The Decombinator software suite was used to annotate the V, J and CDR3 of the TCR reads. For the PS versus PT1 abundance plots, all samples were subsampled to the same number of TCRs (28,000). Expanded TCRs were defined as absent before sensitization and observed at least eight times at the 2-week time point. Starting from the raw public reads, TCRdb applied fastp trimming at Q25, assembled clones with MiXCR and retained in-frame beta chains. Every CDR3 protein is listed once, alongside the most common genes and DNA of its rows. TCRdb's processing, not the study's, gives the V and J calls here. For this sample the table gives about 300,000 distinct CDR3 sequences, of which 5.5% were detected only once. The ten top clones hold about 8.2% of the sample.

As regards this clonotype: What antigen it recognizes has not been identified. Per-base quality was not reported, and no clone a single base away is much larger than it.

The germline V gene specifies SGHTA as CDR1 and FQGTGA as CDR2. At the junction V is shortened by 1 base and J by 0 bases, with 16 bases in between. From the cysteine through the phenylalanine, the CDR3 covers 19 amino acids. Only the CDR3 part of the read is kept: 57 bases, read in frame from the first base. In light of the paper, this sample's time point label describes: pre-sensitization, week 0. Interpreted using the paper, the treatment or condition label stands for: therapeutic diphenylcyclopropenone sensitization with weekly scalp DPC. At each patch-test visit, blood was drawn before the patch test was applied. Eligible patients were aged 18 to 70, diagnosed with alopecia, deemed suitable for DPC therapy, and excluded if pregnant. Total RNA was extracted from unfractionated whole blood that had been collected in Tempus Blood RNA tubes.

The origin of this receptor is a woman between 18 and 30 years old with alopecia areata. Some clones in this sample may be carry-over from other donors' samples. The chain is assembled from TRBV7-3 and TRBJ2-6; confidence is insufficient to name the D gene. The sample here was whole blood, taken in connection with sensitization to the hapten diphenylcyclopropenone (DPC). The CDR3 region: CASSLNPRKLLSGANVLTF. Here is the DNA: TGTGCCAGCAGCTTAAACCCTAGAAAGCTTCTCTCTGGGGCCAACGTCCTGACTTTC.